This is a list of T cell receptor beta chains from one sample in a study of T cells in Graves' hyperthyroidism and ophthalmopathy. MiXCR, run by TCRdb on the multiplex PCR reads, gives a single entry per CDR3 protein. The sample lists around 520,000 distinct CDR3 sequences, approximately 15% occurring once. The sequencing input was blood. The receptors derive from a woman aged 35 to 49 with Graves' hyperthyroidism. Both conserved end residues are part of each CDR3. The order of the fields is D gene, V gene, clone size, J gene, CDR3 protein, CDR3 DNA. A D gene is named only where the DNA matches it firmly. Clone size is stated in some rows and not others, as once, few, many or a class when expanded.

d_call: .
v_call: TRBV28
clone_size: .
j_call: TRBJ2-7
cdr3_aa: CASSFLGQDTYEQYF
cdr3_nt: TGTGCCAGCAGTTTTCTCGGGCAGGACACCTACGAGCAGTACTTC

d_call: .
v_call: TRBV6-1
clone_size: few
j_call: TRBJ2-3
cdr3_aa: CASSGQYSTDTQYF
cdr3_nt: TGTGCCAGCAGTGGACAGTATAGCACAGATACGCAGTATTTT

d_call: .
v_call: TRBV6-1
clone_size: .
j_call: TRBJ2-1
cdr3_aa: CASSVGRGGYNEQFF
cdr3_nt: TGTGCCAGCAGTGTCGGCAGGGGAGGGTACAATGAGCAGTTCTTC

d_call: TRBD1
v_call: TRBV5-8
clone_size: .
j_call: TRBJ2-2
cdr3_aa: CASSSTGDIAGELFF
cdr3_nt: TGTGCCAGCAGCTCGACAGGGGATATCGCCGGGGAGCTGTTTTTT

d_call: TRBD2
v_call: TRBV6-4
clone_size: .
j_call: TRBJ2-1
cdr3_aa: CASSATSGGEQFF
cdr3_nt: TGTGCCAGCAGTGCTACTAGCGGCGGAGAGCAGTTCTTC

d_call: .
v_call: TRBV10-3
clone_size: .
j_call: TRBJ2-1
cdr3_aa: CATSESKDRSSYNEQFF
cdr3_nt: TGTGCCACCAGTGAGTCAAAAGACAGGAGTAGCTACAATGAGCAGTTCTTC

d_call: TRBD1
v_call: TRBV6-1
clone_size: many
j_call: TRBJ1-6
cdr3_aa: CASRRPETGTRSPLHF
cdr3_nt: TGTGCCAGCAGGCGACCTGAGACAGGGACGCGATCACCCCTCCACTTT

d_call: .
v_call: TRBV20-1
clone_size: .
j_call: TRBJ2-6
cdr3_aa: CSARGSAPRWANVLTF
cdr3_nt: TGCAGTGCTAGGGGGTCAGCTCCCCGATGGGCCAACGTCCTGACTTTC

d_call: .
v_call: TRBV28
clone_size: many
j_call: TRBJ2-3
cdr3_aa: CASSLPGWDTQYF
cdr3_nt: TGTGCCAGCAGTTTACCGGGGTGGGATACGCAGTATTTT

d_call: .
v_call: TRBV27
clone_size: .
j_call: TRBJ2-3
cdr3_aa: CAPGRTQYF
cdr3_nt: TGTGCCCCTGGCCGTACGCAGTATTTT

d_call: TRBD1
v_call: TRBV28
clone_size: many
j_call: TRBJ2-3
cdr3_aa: CASSTSRGPSSTDTQYF
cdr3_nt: TGTGCCAGCAGCACGTCCAGGGGGCCATCTAGCACAGATACGCAGTATTTT

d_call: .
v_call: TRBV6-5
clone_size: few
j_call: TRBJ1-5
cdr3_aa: CASSYSGRVNQPQHF
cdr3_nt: TGTGCCAGCAGTTACTCGGGCAGGGTGAATCAGCCCCAGCATTTT

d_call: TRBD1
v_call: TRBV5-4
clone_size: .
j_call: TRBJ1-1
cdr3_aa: CASSLGDRKNTEAFF
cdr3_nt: TGTGCCAGCAGCTTGGGGGACAGGAAGAACACTGAAGCTTTCTTT

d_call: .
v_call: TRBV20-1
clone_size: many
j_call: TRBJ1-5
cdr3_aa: CSANPGGYSNQPQHF
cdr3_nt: TGCAGTGCTAATCCGGGAGGTTATAGCAATCAGCCCCAGCATTTT

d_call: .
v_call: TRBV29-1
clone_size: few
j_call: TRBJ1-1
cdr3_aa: CSVGTDEQAEAFF
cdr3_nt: TGCAGCGTTGGGACTGACGAACAAGCTGAAGCTTTCTTT

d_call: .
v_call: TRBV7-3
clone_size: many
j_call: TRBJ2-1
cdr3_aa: CASSPHPPYNEQFF
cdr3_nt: TGTGCCAGCAGCCCCCACCCGCCCTACAATGAGCAGTTCTTC

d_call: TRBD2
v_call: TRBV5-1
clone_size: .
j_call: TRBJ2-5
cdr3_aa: CASSPVSSGFTQETQYF
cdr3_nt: TGCGCCAGCAGCCCGGTGTCTAGCGGGTTCACCCAGGAGACCCAGTACTTC

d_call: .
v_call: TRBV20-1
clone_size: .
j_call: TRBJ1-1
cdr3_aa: CSAKQGLNTEAFF
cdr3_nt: TGCAGTGCCAAACAGGGCCTCAACACTGAAGCTTTCTTT

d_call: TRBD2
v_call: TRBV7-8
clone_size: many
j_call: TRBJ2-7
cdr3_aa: CASSLDLAVIYEQYF
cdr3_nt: TGTGCCAGCAGCTTAGATCTAGCGGTTATCTACGAGCAGTACTTC

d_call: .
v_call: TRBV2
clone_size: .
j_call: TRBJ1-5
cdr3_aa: CASSGEGSNQPQHF
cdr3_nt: TGTGCCAGCAGTGGGGAGGGTAGCAATCAGCCCCAGCATTTT

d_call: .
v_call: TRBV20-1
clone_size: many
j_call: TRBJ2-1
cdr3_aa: CSARTIEQFF
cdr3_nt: TGCAGTGCAAGGACCATTGAGCAGTTCTTC

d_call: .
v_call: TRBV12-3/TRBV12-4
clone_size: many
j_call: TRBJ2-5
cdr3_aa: CASSSTGRRETQYF
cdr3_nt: TGTGCCAGCAGTTCTACAGGGCGCAGAGAGACCCAGTACTTC

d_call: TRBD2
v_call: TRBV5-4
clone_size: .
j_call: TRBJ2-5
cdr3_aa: CASSGTGTSGGETQYF
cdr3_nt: TGTGCCAGCAGTGGTACCGGGACTAGCGGTGGGGAGACCCAGTACTTC

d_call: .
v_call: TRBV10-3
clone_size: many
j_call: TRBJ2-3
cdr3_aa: CAISEAGRPDTQYF
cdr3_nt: TGTGCCATCAGTGAAGCTGGGCGGCCAGATACGCAGTATTTT

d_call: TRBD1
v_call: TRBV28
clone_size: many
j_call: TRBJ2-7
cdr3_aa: CASSLTGGSPYEQYF
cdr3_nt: TGTGCCAGCAGCCTGACAGGGGGATCGCCCTACGAGCAGTACTTC

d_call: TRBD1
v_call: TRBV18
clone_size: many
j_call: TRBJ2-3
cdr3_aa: CASSPGQVGTDTQYF
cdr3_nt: TGTGCCAGCTCACCCGGACAGGTCGGCACAGATACGCAGTATTTT

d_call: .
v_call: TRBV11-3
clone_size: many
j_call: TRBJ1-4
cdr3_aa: CASSYDRSNEKLFF
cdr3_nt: TGTGCCAGCAGCTACGACAGGTCTAATGAAAAACTGTTTTTT

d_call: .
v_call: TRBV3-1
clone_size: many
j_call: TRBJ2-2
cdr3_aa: CASSHSGSGTKSGELFF
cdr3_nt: TGTGCCAGCAGCCACTCGGGGTCAGGGACGAAGTCCGGGGAGCTGTTTTTT

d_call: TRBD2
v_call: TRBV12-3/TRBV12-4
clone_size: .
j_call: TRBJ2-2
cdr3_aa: CASRHNWREVDTGELFF
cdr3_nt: TGTGCCAGCAGGCACAACTGGCGGGAGGTCGACACCGGGGAGCTGTTTTTT

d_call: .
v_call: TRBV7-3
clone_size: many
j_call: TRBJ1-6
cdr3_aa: CASSLGTTNSPLHF
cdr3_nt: TGTGCCAGCAGCCTCGGGACAACCAATTCACCCCTCCACTTT

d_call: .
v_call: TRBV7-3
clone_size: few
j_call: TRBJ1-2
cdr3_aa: CASSLNGETLAGYTF
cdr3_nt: TGTGCCAGCAGCTTAAATGGGGAAACCCTAGCCGGCTACACCTTC

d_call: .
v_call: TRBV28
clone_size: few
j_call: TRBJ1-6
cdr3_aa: CASKGGGNSPLHF
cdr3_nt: TGTGCCAGCAAAGGGGGGGGTAATTCACCCCTCCACTTT

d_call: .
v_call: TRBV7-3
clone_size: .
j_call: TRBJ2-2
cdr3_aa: CASSEDSNTGELFF
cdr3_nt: TGTGCCAGCAGCGAGGACTCGAACACCGGGGAGCTGTTTTTT

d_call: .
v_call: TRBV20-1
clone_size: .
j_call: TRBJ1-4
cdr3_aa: CSAGRQNEKLFF
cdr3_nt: TGCAGTGCTGGAAGACAGAATGAAAAACTGTTTTTT

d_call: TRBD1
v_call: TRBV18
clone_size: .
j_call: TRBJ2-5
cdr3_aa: CASSPPGTGVRETQYF
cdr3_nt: TGTGCCAGCTCACCACCCGGGACAGGGGTCCGGGAGACCCAGTACTTC

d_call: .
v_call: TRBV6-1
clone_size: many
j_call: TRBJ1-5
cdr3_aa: CASSSRQPNQPQHF
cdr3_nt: TGTGCCAGCAGTTCCAGACAGCCTAATCAGCCCCAGCATTTT

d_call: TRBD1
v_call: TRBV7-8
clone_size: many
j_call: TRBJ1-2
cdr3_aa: CASSLRTGAQGYTF
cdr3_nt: TGTGCCAGCAGCCTCCGGACAGGGGCCCAGGGCTACACCTTC

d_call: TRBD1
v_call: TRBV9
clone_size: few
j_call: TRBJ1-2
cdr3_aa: CASSVQGANYGYTF
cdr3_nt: TGTGCCAGCAGCGTACAGGGGGCGAACTATGGCTACACCTTC

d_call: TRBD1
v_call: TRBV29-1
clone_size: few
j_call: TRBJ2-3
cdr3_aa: CSVLGQDNTDTQYF
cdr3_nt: TGCAGCGTTTTGGGACAGGACAACACAGATACGCAGTATTTT

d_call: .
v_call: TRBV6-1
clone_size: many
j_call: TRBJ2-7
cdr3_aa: CASSEKVYEQYF
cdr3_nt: TGTGCCAGCAGTGAAAAGGTCTACGAGCAGTACTTC

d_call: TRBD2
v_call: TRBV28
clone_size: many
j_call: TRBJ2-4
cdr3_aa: CASSQAGDGLAKNIQYF
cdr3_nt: TGTGCCAGCAGCCAAGCGGGGGACGGGTTAGCCAAAAACATTCAGTACTTC

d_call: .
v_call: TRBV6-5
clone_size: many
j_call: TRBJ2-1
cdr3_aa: CASSYSNEQFF
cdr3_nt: TGCGCCAGCAGCTACTCCAATGAGCAGTTCTTC

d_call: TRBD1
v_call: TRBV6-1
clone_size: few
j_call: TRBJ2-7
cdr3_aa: CASSKGQLSYEQYF
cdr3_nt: TGTGCCAGCAGTAAGGGACAGTTATCCTACGAGCAGTACTTC

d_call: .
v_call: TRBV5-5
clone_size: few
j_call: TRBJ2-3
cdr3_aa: CASSLGAGLYTQYF
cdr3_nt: TGTGCCAGCAGCTTGGGGGCAGGGCTTTATACGCAGTATTTT

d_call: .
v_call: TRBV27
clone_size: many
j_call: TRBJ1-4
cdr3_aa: CASSFLGTGNEKLFF
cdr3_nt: TGTGCCAGCAGCTTTCTCGGCACTGGGAATGAAAAACTGTTTTTT

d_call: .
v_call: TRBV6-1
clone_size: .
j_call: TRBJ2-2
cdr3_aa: CASSGQGTQGVPGELFF
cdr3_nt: TGTGCCAGCAGTGGCCAGGGGACCCAAGGAGTTCCCGGGGAGCTGTTTTTT

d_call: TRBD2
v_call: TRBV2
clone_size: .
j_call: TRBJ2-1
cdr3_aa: CASSVTSGRGEQFF
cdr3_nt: TGTGCCAGCAGTGTGACTAGCGGGAGGGGGGAGCAGTTCTTC